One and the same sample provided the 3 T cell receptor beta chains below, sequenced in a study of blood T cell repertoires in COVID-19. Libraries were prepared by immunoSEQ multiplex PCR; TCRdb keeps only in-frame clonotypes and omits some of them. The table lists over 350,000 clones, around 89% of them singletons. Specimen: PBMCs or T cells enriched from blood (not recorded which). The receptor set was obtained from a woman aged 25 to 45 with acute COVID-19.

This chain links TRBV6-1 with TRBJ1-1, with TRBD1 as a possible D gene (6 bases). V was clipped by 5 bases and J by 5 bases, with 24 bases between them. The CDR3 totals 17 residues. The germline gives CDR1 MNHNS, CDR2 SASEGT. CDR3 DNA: TGTGCCAGCAGTAAAGGTACAGGGCCCTTGGGAGGGACTGAAGCTTTCTTT. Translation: CASSKGTGPLGGTEAFF.

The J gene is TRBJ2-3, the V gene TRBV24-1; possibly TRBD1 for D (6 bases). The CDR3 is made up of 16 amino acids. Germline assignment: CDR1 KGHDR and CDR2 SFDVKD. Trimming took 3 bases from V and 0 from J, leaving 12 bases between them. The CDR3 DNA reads TGTGCCACCAGTGATCCCACAGGGACAAGCACAGATACGCAGTATTTT. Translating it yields CATSDPTGTSTDTQYF.

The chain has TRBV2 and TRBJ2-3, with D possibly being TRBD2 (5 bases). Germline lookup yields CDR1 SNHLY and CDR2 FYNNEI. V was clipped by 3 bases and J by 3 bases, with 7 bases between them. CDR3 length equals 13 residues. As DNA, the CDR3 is TGTGCCAGCAGTGAGGACTCTACAGATACGCAGTATTTT. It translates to CASSEDSTDTQYF.